This T cell receptor beta chain appears in the sequencing data of a study of T cells after yellow fever vaccination. About the research overall: Low-cell-number fractions underwent preparation using SMART-Seq v4 Ultra Low Input.

This clonotype was seen more than once but under ten times. No antigen is known for it. Study-wide points: From the bulk population, abundant clonotypes could contaminate and appear within FACS-sorted repertoires. When the response was secondary, it was weaker but reached its peak faster, day 5 versus 15.

TCRdb used MiXCR to reprocess the 5' RACE reads, holding one entry per CDR3 protein. The repertoire consists of 300,000 or so distinct CDR3 sequences, with around 8.6% occurring once and the leading ten covering around 3.4%. The V gene lost 0 bases and the J gene lost 3 bases, with 6 bases spanning the gap. The CDR3 spans 13 residues. The V gene's germline CDR1 is MNHNS and CDR2 SASEGT. The sequence came from a man between 18 and 29 years old who received the YFV17D yellow fever vaccine. The source was CD4+ T cells sorted from PBMCs, collected 5 days after the yellow fever booster vaccination. This chain links TRBV6-1 with TRBJ2-7; D remains unclear. The CDR3 DNA reads TGTGCCAGCAGTGAAGCTGTAGGCTACGAGCAGTACGTC. It encodes CASSEAVGYEQYV.